Listed below are T cell receptor beta chains from one sample, sequenced in a study of read filtering for tumor transcriptome and immune sequencing. MiXCR, run by TCRdb on the reads, gives a single entry per CDR3 protein. The table shows more than 20,000 distinct CDR3 sequences, with around 20% occurring only once. The sequenced material came from a population of CD138-negative cells sorted from bone marrow. These receptors were obtained from a donor at least 40 years old with multiple myeloma. The CDR3 runs from the conserved cysteine through the conserved F or W. A D gene is named only where the DNA matches it firmly. For some rows the clone size is stated as once, few or many, or as a class when expanded; others skip it.

cdr3_nt cdr3_aa v_call clone_size d_call j_call cdr3_length
TGTGCCAGCAGCTTAGAGACTAGCAGACAAGAGACCCAGTACTTC CASSLETSRQETQYF TRBV7-2 many TRBD2 TRBJ2-5 15
TGCGCCAGCAGCTCGGGACAGTCATATGGCTACACCTTC CASSSGQSYGYTF TRBV5-1 few TRBD1 TRBJ1-2 13
TGTGCCAGCAGCTCCTTAGCGGGAGGGCTGACCGGGGAGCTGTTTTTT CASSSLAGGLTGELFF TRBV5-4 few TRBD2 TRBJ2-2 16
TGTGCCAGCAGTGCTAAGCGGGAAGCCGGGGAGCTGTTTTTT CASSAKREAGELFF TRBV2 many TRBD2 TRBJ2-2 14
TGTGCCAGCAGCTTAGGGAGCTACGAGCAGTACTTC CASSLGSYEQYF TRBV7-3 many . TRBJ2-7 12
TGTGCCAGCAGTGCCCTAGCGGGGGTGTCAGCCAAAAACATTCAGTACTTC CASSALAGVSAKNIQYF TRBV6-1 . TRBD2 TRBJ2-4 17
TGCGCCAGCAGCTTCCTGGCGGGAGAAGGGTCAGATACGCAGTATTTT CASSFLAGEGSDTQYF TRBV5-1 many TRBD2 TRBJ2-3 16
TGTGCCAGCAGCCCTACCTTCCAGGGTTACGAGCAGTACTTC CASSPTFQGYEQYF TRBV7-2 . . TRBJ2-7 14
TGTGCCAGCAGTGAGATCTCTAGCGGGTCCTACAATGAGCAGTTCTTC CASSEISSGSYNEQFF TRBV6-1 many TRBD2 TRBJ2-1 16
TGTGCCAGCAGCACTAGCGGGAGGGCAAGGGGTGAGCAGTTCTTC CASSTSGRARGEQFF TRBV7-2 many TRBD2 TRBJ2-1 15
TGCAGCGTTGTAGCCTTATCCAATGAGCAGTTCTTC CSVVALSNEQFF TRBV29-1 medium-sized . TRBJ2-1 12
TGCGCCAGCAGCCAAAGTGTACAGGGGGGAAACACTGAAGCTTTCTTT CASSQSVQGGNTEAFF TRBV4-1 many TRBD1 TRBJ1-1 16
TGTGCCACCAGCAGAGATCAAGCGACAGATACGCAGTATTTT CATSRDQATDTQYF TRBV15 many . TRBJ2-3 14
TGTGCCAGCAGCCTGACTAGCGGGCCTCACAATGAGCAGTTCTTC CASSLTSGPHNEQFF TRBV7-2 medium-sized TRBD2 TRBJ2-1 15
TGTGCCAGCAGCAAAAAACTAGCCGACAATGAGCAGTTCTTC CASSKKLADNEQFF TRBV21-1 many . TRBJ2-1 14
TGTGCCAGCACACCTAGCGTAGGGTACAATGAGCAGTTCTTC CASTPSVGYNEQFF TRBV3-1 few . TRBJ2-1 14
TGCGCCAGCAGCTCCACTCTCACTAGCGGGAGTTCACAGTTCTTC CASSSTLTSGSSQFF TRBV5-1 many TRBD2 TRBJ2-1 15
TGTGCCAGCAGAGCGGGCCTCAGGGACACCGGGGAGCTGTTTTTT CASRAGLRDTGELFF TRBV7-3 many . TRBJ2-2 15
TGCAGCGTTGAATGGGCGGGAGAAGGAATGTACAATGAGCAGTTCTTC CSVEWAGEGMYNEQFF TRBV29-1 medium-sized TRBD2 TRBJ2-1 16
TGTGCCAGCAGTTTTACGGGGGGCACAGATACGCAGTATTTT CASSFTGGTDTQYF TRBV28 many . TRBJ2-3 14
TGCAGTGCTGAGAAAACCCTAGCGGGAGAGGTTTTCCTAGCCAAAAACATTCAGTACTTC CSAEKTLAGEVFLAKNIQYF TRBV20-1 . TRBD2 TRBJ2-4 20
TGTGCCAGCAGCTTAGCGGGAGGGCGAACCTACAATGAGCAGTTCTTC CASSLAGGRTYNEQFF TRBV11-2 medium-sized TRBD2 TRBJ2-1 16
TGCAGCGTTGGCCAGACCTACTACGAGCAGTACTTC CSVGQTYYEQYF TRBV29-1 many . TRBJ2-7 12
TGTGCCAGCAGCTTGATCCCACTAGGACAGGGATCGCCTGAAGCTTTCTTT CASSLIPLGQGSPEAFF TRBV5-5 many TRBD1 TRBJ1-1 17
TGTGCCAGCAGCTTCTTGACTAGCGGGAGGGACAATGAGCAGTTCTTC CASSFLTSGRDNEQFF TRBV7-3 few TRBD2 TRBJ2-1 16
TGTGCCAGCAGTTCGGACAGTCGTGGGGGACCCACTGAAGCTTTCTTT CASSSDSRGGPTEAFF TRBV28 many . TRBJ1-1 16